Below, 25 T cell receptor beta chains from the same sample are listed, as sequenced in a study of cytomegalovirus exposure and HLA in healthy donors. It was with 60 Vbeta and 13 Jbeta primers that the PCR ran. Sequencing was performed with immunoSEQ multiplex PCR; in TCRdb, only in-frame clones are kept and a portion is missing. Altogether around 300,000 clones are present, 80% to 90% being singletons, with the ten largest covering about 2.3%. The sequencing input was PBMCs. The receptor source for this set is a woman between 18 and 30 years old in good health and CMV-seronegative.

A single count supports this clone. CDR3 coding DNA: TGTGCCAGCAGCTCGAAGACTAGCGGGGTTTACACAGATACGCAGTATTTT. Protein: CASSSKTSGVYTDTQYF. This sequence joins TRBV5-4 and TRBJ2-3, with 11 bases matching TRBD2. The CDR3 extends over 17 amino acids. Germline CDR1 reads SGHNT; CDR2 reads YYREEE (reference sequence). Trimming removed 3 bases from V and 2 bases from J; junction bases left unmatched: 8.

This clone was recorded once. This chain links TRBV6-5 with TRBJ2-1; 8 bases map to TRBD1. Losses at the gene ends were 6 bases for V and 2 bases for J; bases not matched to a gene: 6. The CDR3 length is 15 residues. Germline V lookup: CDR1 MNHEY, CDR2 SVGAGI. The CDR3 DNA follows: TGTGCCAGCAGGTCGGGACAGGAGACCTACAATGAGCAGTTCTTC. It specifies CASRSGQETYNEQFF.

This clone appeared once. J is TRBJ1-6 and V is TRBV2; tentatively, D is TRBD1 (5 bases). V lost 5 bases, J lost 7 bases, and 15 bases lay in between. The CDR3 totals 15 residues. Germline V gene data show CDR1 as SNHLY and CDR2 as FYNNEI. The CDR3 is CASSHVSEGNSPLHF. The CDR3 DNA sequence: TGTGCCAGCAGTCACGTCTCGGAGGGGAATTCACCCCTCCACTTT.

This chain connects TRBV7-8 to TRBJ1-1, with D possibly being TRBD1 (6 bases). The V end was cut by 0 bases, the J end by 10 bases, with 12 bases between. This CDR3 is built from 13 residues. Germline CDR1 is SGHVS and CDR2 is FQNEAQ. The CDR3 DNA reads TGTGCCAGCAGCTTAGCTGGCACAGGGAGAGCTTTCTTT. Protein product: CASSLAGTGRAFF.

This chain uses TRBV27 with TRBJ2-1; a weak D match, TRBD2 (7 bases). V was cut by 7 bases and J by 0 bases, with 19 bases left in between. This CDR3 contains 17 residues. Germline lookup yields CDR1 MNHEY and CDR2 SMNVEV (reference sequence). CDR3 amino acids: CASNLSGGPHSYNEQFF. The CDR3 DNA is TGTGCCAGCAACCTATCCGGGGGGCCTCACTCCTACAATGAGCAGTTCTTC.

The chain employs TRBV4-1 and TRBJ2-2; weak D call: TRBD2 (7 bases). V was pared by 3 bases and J by 6 bases, with 23 bases between. The CDR3 is 18 residues long. Germline V gene lookup returns CDR1 MGHRA and CDR2 YSYEKL. The CDR3 coding sequence is TGCGCCAGCAGCCACTCTAGGGGGGGGCAGGGCGCACCCGGGGAGCTGTTTTTT. It encodes CASSHSRGGQGAPGELFF.

V usage is TRBV19 and J usage is TRBJ2-4; the D is unclear. V was pared by 9 bases and J by 0 bases, with 9 bases between. The CDR3 spans 13 residues. Germline CDR1 is LNHDA and CDR2 is SQIVND (reference sequence). The CDR3 DNA reads TGTGCCAGCAGGCAGATAGCCAAAAACATTCAGTACTTC. Translated: CASRQIAKNIQYF.

The chain carries TRBV11-3 and TRBJ2-2, with D tentatively TRBD2 (6 bases). This CDR3 region has 15 residues. The germline gives CDR1 SGHNT, CDR2 YENEEA. Trimming removed 1 base at V and 1 base at J, with 7 bases between. In DNA, the CDR3 is TGTGCCAGCAGCTTAGGGCGGGGGAACACCGGGGAGCTGTTTTTT. Translation: CASSLGRGNTGELFF.

This clone showed up just a few times. The chain joins TRBV7-9 to TRBJ1-1; 7 bases match TRBD1. Trimming cost V 5 bases and J 1 base; bases outside gene matches: 7. The CDR3 consists of 15 residues. Germline V lookup: CDR1 SEHNR, CDR2 FQNEAQ (reference sequence). Written as DNA, the CDR3 is TGTGCCAGCAGCGAGACCGGGACAGAGAACACTGAAGCTTTCTTT. Translating gives CASSETGTENTEAFF.

This clone turned up a few times. V is TRBV15 and J is TRBJ2-5; 10 positions match TRBD1. The V and J ends lost 2 bases and 1 base, in that order; junction bases with no gene match: 4. The CDR3 totals 16 residues. The V gene's germline CDR1 is LNHNV and CDR2 YYDKDF (reference sequence). The CDR3 loop is CATSRTRDRGQETQYF. The DNA of the CDR3 is TGTGCCACCAGCAGAACCCGGGACAGGGGCCAAGAGACCCAGTACTTC.

The chain joins TRBV7-2 to TRBJ2-1, with 8 bases lining up with TRBD2. Germline CDR1 and CDR2: SGHTA and FQGNSA. The CDR3 length is 15 residues. V gave up 1 base and J gave up 5 bases; unmatched junction bases: 4. DNA for the CDR3: TGTGCCAGCAGCTTAGACGGGGGGGCCCACAATGAGCAGTTCTTC. Encoded protein: CASSLDGGAHNEQFF.

This chain connects TRBV6-1 to TRBJ2-3; weak D call: TRBD2 (6 bases). The CDR3 runs to 13 residues. V was cut by 8 bases and J by 1 base, with 10 bases left in between. CDR1 and CDR2 from the germline V gene are MNHNS and SASEGT. Here the CDR3 reads CASLSGGTDTQYF. The CDR3 DNA reads TGTGCCAGCTTATCGGGGGGCACAGATACGCAGTATTTT.

The rearrangement links TRBV19 to TRBJ1-5; D is undetermined. CDR3 length equals 15 residues. V gave up 3 bases and J gave up 4 bases, with 13 bases separating them. Germline V gives CDR1 LNHDA, CDR2 SQIVND (reference sequence). DNA of the CDR3: TGTGCCAGTAGTATCGAGCCCGTCGGGAATCAGCCCCAGCATTTT. Translating gives CASSIEPVGNQPQHF. Combining the CDR3 with reference TRBV19 and TRBJ1-5 gives the whole variable domain DGGITQSPKYLFRKEGQNVTLSCEQNLNHDAMYWYRQDPGQGLRLIYYSQIVNDFQKGDIAEGYSVSREKKESFPLTVTSAQKNPTAFYLCASSIEPVGNQPQHFGDGTRLSIL.

The J gene is TRBJ2-7, the V gene TRBV2, with 10 positions matching TRBD2. Germline loops: CDR1 SNHLY, CDR2 FYNNEI. This CDR3 has 13 residues. V shed 1 base and J 7 bases; nucleotides not matched to a gene: 1. CDR3 DNA sequence: TGTGCCAGCAGTGAAGTAGCGGGAGGTGAGCAGTACTTC. This sequence encodes CASSEVAGGEQYF.

This chain joins TRBV7-7 and TRBJ2-2, with 9 bases fitting TRBD1. The CDR3 is 15 residues long. V lost 4 bases, J lost 6 bases, and 6 bases stayed unmatched. Germline CDR1 and CDR2: SSHAT and FNYEAQ (reference sequence). The CDR3 spells CASSSGTGTAGELFF. CDR3 nucleotides: TGTGCCAGCAGCTCCGGGACAGGGACGGCCGGGGAGCTGTTTTTT.

The chain uses TRBV10-3 and TRBJ1-3; 10 bases fit TRBD1. V dropped 5 bases and J dropped 2; count of bases not matched to a gene: 3. The CDR3 length is 15 residues. Germline V CDR1 and CDR2: ENHRY, SYGVKD. CDR3 protein: CAISIGQGAGNTIYF. DNA of the CDR3: TGTGCCATCAGTATCGGACAGGGGGCTGGAAACACCATATATTTT.

With regard to this clone: At one boundary the junction diverges from the germline segment, which might be a read error. This chain connects TRBV7-9 to TRBJ2-5, with D possibly being TRBD1 (6 bases). There are 13 residues in the CDR3. Per germline, CDR1 SEHNR and CDR2 FQNEAQ (reference sequence). CDR3 amino acids: CSSSLMGAETQYF. The DNA of the CDR3 is TGTTCCAGCAGCTTAATGGGGGCTGAGACCCAGTACTTC.

The CDR3 loop is CASSGGTENNYGYTF. In DNA form, the CDR3 reads TGTGCCAGCAGCGGCGGGACAGAAAATAACTATGGCTACACCTTC. V usage is TRBV9 and J usage is TRBJ1-2; 7 bases are shared with TRBD1. J was trimmed by 1 base and V by 3 bases; bases with no gene match: 6. Germline V gives CDR1 SGDLS, CDR2 YYNGEE. The CDR3 extends over 15 amino acids.

The chain couples TRBV6-5 to TRBJ1-1; no reliable D call. The CDR3 has 13 residues. CDR1 MNHEY and CDR2 SVGAGI come from the germline V gene. V lost 2 bases and J 8 bases, leaving 12 bases between the germline ends. For the CDR3, the DNA is TGTGCCAGCAGTTACCTCGTATCGCGGGAAGCTTTCTTT. Its protein is CASSYLVSREAFF.

This clone was counted once. The gene calls are TRBV15 and TRBJ1-2; tentatively, D is TRBD1 (5 bases). The CDR3 sequence is 17 residues long. V was pared by 4 bases and J by 4 bases, with 22 bases between. Germline V gives CDR1 LNHNV, CDR2 YYDKDF (reference sequence). The CDR3 region has the DNA TGTGCCACCAGCAACCCCGCCGGGGCCCTCGGGGGCTATGGCTACACCTTC. Its protein product is CATSNPAGALGGYGYTF. Full variable domain (missing parts from reference TRBV15 and TRBJ1-2): DAMVIQNPRYQVTQFGKPVTLSCSQTLNHNVMYWYQQKSSQAPKLLFHYYDKDFNNEADTPDNFQSRRPNTSFCFLDIRSPGLGDTAMYLCATSNPAGALGGYGYTFGSGTRLTVV.

The chain employs TRBV5-1 and TRBJ2-7, with TRBD1 as a possible D gene (6 bases). The CDR3 is made up of 15 amino acids. V lost 7 bases, J lost 3 bases, and 20 bases lay in between. Germline CDR1 is SGHRS and CDR2 is YFSETQ. The CDR3 nucleotides are TGCGCCAGCGGCAAGGCAGGGGATTTCGACTACGAGCAGTACTTC. Amino acids: CASGKAGDFDYEQYF.

The gene calls are TRBV5-1 and TRBJ2-3; tentatively, D is TRBD2 (6 bases). Germline V CDR1 and CDR2: SGHRS, YFSETQ. V lost 4 bases to trimming and J lost 0 bases, with 12 bases between them. CDR3 length: 15 residues. The CDR3 bases are TGCGCCAGCAGCGAGTGGGGACTTAGCACAGATACGCAGTATTTT. It yields the protein CASSEWGLSTDTQYF.

The V call is TRBV5-1, the J call TRBJ2-7; weak D call: TRBD2 (5 bases). Germline V lookup: CDR1 SGHRS, CDR2 YFSETQ. The CDR3 sequence is 12 residues long. V dropped 4 bases and J dropped 3 bases, with 8 bases sitting between them. The CDR3 loop is CASSPEDYEQYF. CDR3 coding DNA: TGCGCCAGCAGCCCGGAGGACTACGAGCAGTACTTC.

This clone was seen a handful of times. The chain couples TRBV2 to TRBJ1-2; no reliable D call. The germline V and J ends were trimmed by 7 bases and 5 bases, with 14 bases remaining between them. Per germline, CDR1 SNHLY and CDR2 FYNNEI. This CDR3 region has 13 residues. Written as DNA, the CDR3 is TGTGCCAGCACGGTGGATAGGGAGTATGGCTACACCTTC. It translates to CASTVDREYGYTF.

This sequence joins TRBV21-1 and TRBJ1-5; the table's D call, TRBD1, has no DNA check behind it. TRBV21-1 is flagged as a pseudogene. The CDR3 spans 20 residues. CDR3 nucleotides: TGTGCCAGCAGCACAACAGACCGGGACAGGGGGCTCGTTTTTAATCAGCCCCAGCATTTT. This translates into CASSTTDRDRGLVFNQPQHF.